Shown below are 30 T cell receptor beta chains from a single sample sequenced in a study of metastatic and nonmetastatic thyroid tumors. Thyroid surgery had not been preceded by any treatment in any patient. TCRdb re-clonotyped the PCR reads via MiXCR. Of about 20,000 clones in the sample, about 14% are singletons; the top ten hold more than 35%. The sample taken for sequencing was blood. The receptor source for this set is a female donor with papillary thyroid cancer or a benign thyroid nodule (not recorded which). Some clones in this sample may be carry-over from other donors' samples.

This chain joins TRBV11-1 and TRBJ2-1; TRBD2 agrees at 11 bases. The V and J ends lost 5 bases and 4 bases, in that order; junction bases with no gene match: 10. Germline V gene data show CDR1 as SGHAT and CDR2 as FQDESV (reference sequence). The CDR3 runs to 17 residues. The CDR3 reads CASSPRWGLADYNEQFF. As DNA, the CDR3 is TGTGCCAGCAGCCCCCGGTGGGGACTAGCGGATTACAATGAGCAGTTCTTC.

This clone is deemed medium-sized. J is TRBJ2-5 and V is TRBV6-1; TRBD1 is a possible D gene (6 bases). From germline, CDR1 is MNHNS and CDR2 SASEGT. Between the trimmed V and J ends, which lost 6 bases and 4 bases, there was a span of 15 bases. This CDR3 is 14 amino acids long. The CDR3, as DNA: TGTGCCAGCAGCCGAGGACAGAGTGTAGAGACCCAGTACTTC. This translates into CASSRGQSVETQYF.

This clone was seen ten or more times. The genes are TRBV24-1 and TRBJ2-3; weak D call: TRBD1 (5 bases). Germline assignment: CDR1 KGHDR and CDR2 SFDVKD. The CDR3 contains 14 residues. Trimming pared 5 bases from V and 3 bases from J, leaving 11 bases between. CDR3 in DNA: TGTGCCACCAGTGGTCCAGGGCTGACAGATACGCAGTATTTT. Its protein is CATSGPGLTDTQYF.

This clone was observed at least ten times. The rearrangement links TRBV18 to TRBJ2-6; D tentatively reads TRBD1 or TRBD2 (6 bases each). Germline assignment: CDR1 KGHSH and CDR2 LQKENI. The ends were cut back, 4 bases at V and 4 bases at J, with 11 bases in the middle. The CDR3 runs to 15 residues. CDR3 in DNA: TGTGCCAGCTCACAAGGGGGGCCGGGGGCCAACGTCCTGACTTTC. Its protein product is CASSQGGPGANVLTF.

This clone was detected ten times or more. This chain links TRBV2 with TRBJ1-1; D unclear. This CDR3 comprises 13 residues. CDR1 is SNHLY and CDR2 is FYNNEI in the germline V gene. V was shortened by 7 bases and J by 5 bases, with 14 bases between the two germline ends. The CDR3 here is CASTRDPNTEAFF. The CDR3 region has the DNA TGTGCCAGCACTCGAGACCCGAATACTGAAGCTTTCTTT.

The V and J genes are TRBV12-1 and TRBJ2-3; TRBD2, the D gene given by the table, was not confirmed from the DNA. TRBV12-1 is shown as a pseudogene. The CDR3 has 14 amino acids. The CDR3 is CASSMRGSTDTQYF. CDR3 DNA: TGTGCCAGCAGCATGCGAGGGAGCACAGATACGCAGTATTTT.

This clone was counted ten times or more. The rearrangement joins TRBV7-2 to TRBJ2-3; no firm D call. This CDR3 spans 13 amino acids. Trimming removed 3 bases at V and 3 bases at J, with 7 bases between. From germline, CDR1 is SGHTA and CDR2 FQGNSA. CDR3 nucleotide sequence: TGTGCCAGCAGCTTTAAGTGGACAGATACGCAGTATTTT. Translating gives CASSFKWTDTQYF.

By frequency in the sample, this clone is medium-sized. This chain uses TRBV2 with TRBJ2-7; D not certain. The V gene's germline CDR1 is SNHLY and CDR2 FYNNEI. V was shortened by 2 bases and J by 3 bases, with 14 bases between the two germline ends. This CDR3 comprises 15 residues. DNA of the CDR3: TGTGCCAGCAGTGAAAACAGCCCCATGGGCTACGAGCAGTACTTC. Its translation: CASSENSPMGYEQYF. Full variable domain (remainder filled in from reference TRBV2 and TRBJ2-7): EPEVTQTPSHQVTQMGQEVILRCVPISNHLYFYWYRQILGQKVEFLVSFYNNEISEKSEIFDDQFSVERPDGSNFTLKIRSTKLEDSAMYFCASSENSPMGYEQYFGPGTRLTVT.

This clone came up many times. V usage is TRBV5-6 and J usage is TRBJ1-5; D is unresolved. Germline V gives CDR1 SGHDT, CDR2 YYEEEE. The CDR3 sequence is 13 residues long. Trimming removed 1 base from V and 4 bases from J, with 6 bases in between. The CDR3 DNA reads TGTGCCAGCAGCTTGTTCGGGAATCAGCCCCAGCATTTT. Translation gives CASSLFGNQPQHF.

The CDR3 is CSARDLGPGGSRSYEQYF. The CDR3 bases are TGCAGTGCTAGAGATCTGGGGCCGGGGGGATCCCGCTCCTACGAGCAGTACTTC. The chain couples TRBV20-1 to TRBJ2-7, with TRBD2 matching 7 bases. The germline CDR1 and CDR2 sequences are DFQATT and SNEGSKA (reference sequence). V lost 0 bases, J lost 0 bases, and 14 bases stayed unmatched. This CDR3 region has 18 residues.

In this sample, this clone turned up once. The rearrangement uses TRBV7-9 and TRBJ1-2; tentative D call: TRBD1 (5 bases). CDR3 size: 15 residues. Trimming took 5 bases from V and 4 from J, leaving 17 bases between them. Per germline, CDR1 SEHNR and CDR2 FQNEAQ (reference sequence). The CDR3 nucleotides are TGTGCCAGCAGCCCGTCGGGGGGAGGAGTCTATGGCTACACCTTC. It is translated as CASSPSGGGVYGYTF.

This clone has a count of ten or more. Here the CDR3 reads CASSISGETQYF. CDR3 bases: TGTGCCAGCAGCATTTCTGGAGAGACCCAGTACTTC. The chain combines TRBV7-6 with TRBJ2-5, with D hard to call. V shed 5 bases and J shed 4 bases, with 8 bases lying between them. The germline V gene encodes CDR1 SGHVS and CDR2 FNYEAQ. The CDR3 totals 12 residues.

In its sample, this clone ranks as medium-sized. V is TRBV19 and J is TRBJ1-1; 8 nucleotides match TRBD1. V lost 8 bases to trimming and J lost 2 bases; unmatched junction nucleotides: 7. The length of the CDR3 is 14 residues. CDR1 LNHDA and CDR2 SQIVND come from the germline V gene (reference sequence). The CDR3 coding sequence is TGTGCCAGTCGGGGCAGGGGGCTAAACACTGAAGCTTTCTTT. Encoded protein: CASRGRGLNTEAFF.

Of note for this clone: Possible read error: a much larger clone is one base away. The V gene is TRBV15, the J gene TRBJ2-1; D call uncertain. The CDR3 covers 13 residues. Germline loops: CDR1 LNHNV, CDR2 YYDKDF (reference sequence). Deletions cut 8 bases from V and 0 bases from J, with 8 bases between. The CDR3 here is CATRRSSYNEQFF. As DNA, the CDR3 is TGTGCCACCCGACGGAGCTCCTACAATGAGCAGTTCTTC.

This clone was seen ten or more times. This sequence joins TRBV20-1 and TRBJ2-3; 8 bases map to TRBD1. The germline V gene has CDR1 DFQATT and CDR2 SNEGSKA (reference sequence). This CDR3 spans 16 amino acids. V lost 4 bases, J lost 2 bases, and 11 bases stayed unmatched. In nucleotides, the CDR3 is TGCAGTGCTATGGGCAGGGGGCAACCAAACACAGATACGCAGTATTTT. It encodes CSAMGRGQPNTDTQYF.

This clone was recorded many times. The rearrangement joins TRBV10-1 to TRBJ1-4; D is uncertain. Deletions cut 5 bases from V and 8 bases from J, with 18 bases between. Germline lookup yields CDR1 WNHNN and CDR2 SYGVQD (reference sequence). CDR3 length equals 15 residues. The CDR3 here is CASSLTEPRREKLFF. As DNA, the CDR3 is TGCGCCAGCAGTCTAACAGAGCCGCGGAGAGAAAAACTGTTTTTT.

At least ten counts were recorded for this clone. The CDR3 DNA reads TGTGCCACCAGTGATCCCCTTCAGGCTGACGATTCTAGCACAGATACGCAGTATTTT. The encoded protein is CATSDPLQADDSSTDTQYF. The J gene is TRBJ2-3, the V gene TRBV24-1, with D hard to call. Trimming removed 3 bases from V and 0 bases from J, with 21 bases in between. The CDR3 sequence is 19 residues long. Germline V CDR1 and CDR2: KGHDR, SFDVKD.

In its sample, this clone was seen many times. This rearrangement joins TRBV18 to TRBJ1-2; perhaps TRBD1 as D (6 bases). Trimming removed 1 base from V and 6 bases from J, with 12 bases in between. Germline CDR1 and CDR2: KGHSH and LQKENI. The CDR3 is 14 residues long. The CDR3 region is CASSPRGAQDGYTF. CDR3 sequence (DNA): TGTGCCAGCTCACCACGGGGGGCCCAGGATGGCTACACCTTC.

This clone has just a few counts. A much larger clone sits a single nucleotide away, making a read error possible. Other DNA sequences of this sample code for an identical CDR3. This rearrangement joins TRBV7-9 to TRBJ1-4; possible D gene TRBD1, 5 bases. Germline CDR1 reads SEHNR; CDR2 reads FQNEAQ (reference sequence). The CDR3 totals 16 residues. This CDR3 is CASSHNLGTLNEKLFF. In DNA form, the CDR3 reads TGTGCCAGCAGCCACAATCTCGGGACCCTTAATGAAAAACTATTTTTT.

This clone has just a few counts. V gene TRBV6-5 combines with J gene TRBJ2-7, with 16 bases lining up with TRBD2. CDR1 is MNHEY, CDR2 SVGAGI, per germline. The CDR3 length is 18 residues. Trimming took 2 bases from V and 2 from J; bases not matched to a gene: 6. The CDR3 DNA is TGTGCCAGCAGTTACCCAACCGGGACTAGCGGGAGGGCCTACGAGCAGTACTTC. It yields the protein CASSYPTGTSGRAYEQYF.

The CDR3 here is CASRDREGAFF. The CDR3 nucleotides are TGTGCCAGCAGGGACCGTGAAGGAGCTTTCTTT. V and J are TRBV6-2 or TRBV6-3 and TRBJ1-1, with unresolved D. This CDR3 has 11 residues. The V end lost 6 bases, the J end lost 10 bases, and 12 bases lay between the germline ends. Germline loops: CDR1 MNHEY, CDR2 SVGEGT.

The sample holds many counts of this clone. The chain has TRBV18 and TRBJ1-5; D is possibly TRBD1 (6 bases). The CDR3 sequence is 15 residues long. V lost 4 bases and J lost 6, with 16 bases in between. Germline CDR1 is KGHSH and CDR2 is LQKENI. The CDR3 is CASSLKGGGPQPQHF. CDR3 nucleotides: TGTGCCAGCTCACTTAAAGGGGGAGGTCCTCAGCCCCAGCATTTT.

This clone was observed many times. The chain links TRBV3-2 to TRBJ2-1; TRBD2 is the table's D call and was not checked against the DNA. TRBV3-2 is a recognized pseudogene. The CDR3 consists of 16 residues. This chain's CDR3 is CASSQLAGSSYNEQFF. The CDR3 region has the DNA TGTGCCAGCAGCCAGCTAGCGGGTAGCTCCTACAATGAGCAGTTCTTC.

This clone showed up many times. V is TRBV18 and J is TRBJ2-5, with D hard to call. The germline CDR1 and CDR2 sequences are KGHSH and LQKENI. This CDR3 contains 13 residues. The V gene lost 3 bases and the J gene lost 4 bases, with 9 bases spanning the gap. The CDR3 region is CASSPVVGETQYF. CDR3 DNA: TGTGCCAGCTCACCCGTCGTGGGAGAGACCCAGTACTTC.

V and J are TRBV20-1 and TRBJ2-3; 7 bases are a match to TRBD1. Germline assignment: CDR1 DFQATT and CDR2 SNEGSKA (reference sequence). With 7 bases clipped from V and 4 bases from J, the junction kept 11 bases outside the gene matches. The CDR3 is 14 amino acids. In DNA, the CDR3 is TGCAGTGTCTGGATAGGGGGCGGCGCAGATACGCAGTATTTT. It specifies CSVWIGGGADTQYF.

This clone was seen at least ten times. The CDR3 nucleotides read TGCGCCAGCAGCTTGGACGTACGGGGGGGGCTATCCCTAGCCAAAAACATTCAGTACTTC. The encoded protein is CASSLDVRGGLSLAKNIQYF. V usage is TRBV5-1 and J usage is TRBJ2-4; 8 positions agree with TRBD2. The CDR3 sequence is 20 residues long. Unmatched junction bases numbered 14, after V lost 0 bases and J lost 0 bases. From germline, CDR1 is SGHRS and CDR2 YFSETQ. Supplemented by reference TRBV5-1 and TRBJ2-4, the full variable domain reads KAGVTQTPRYLIKTRGQQVTLSCSPISGHRSVSWYQQTPGQGLQFLFEYFSETQRNKGNFPGRFSGRQFSNSRSEMNVSTLELGDSALYLCASSLDVRGGLSLAKNIQYFGAGTRLSVL.

This chain joins TRBV5-4 and TRBJ2-5, with no clear D. CDR1 and CDR2 from the germline V gene are SGHNT and YYREEE (reference sequence). V was shortened by 0 bases and J by 4 bases, with 7 bases between the two germline ends. The CDR3 spans 13 residues. The CDR3 protein is CASSLGFTETQYF. CDR3 DNA sequence: TGTGCCAGCAGCTTGGGTTTTACAGAGACCCAGTACTTC.

This clone was seen at least ten times. The chain carries TRBV12-5 and TRBJ2-3; D remains ambiguous. V was cut by 0 bases and J by 4 bases, with 5 bases left in between. The CDR3 runs 13 residues. Germline loops: CDR1 LGHNT, CDR2 FRNRAP. CDR3 in DNA: TGTGCTAGTGGTTTGGTAGCTGCAGATACGCAGTATTTT. Its protein is CASGLVAADTQYF.

Concerning this clone: A read error may produce the germline difference seen at one junction end. The chain is built from TRBV9 and TRBJ1-1; D perhaps matches TRBD1 (6 bases). Germline CDR1 is SGDLS and CDR2 is YYNGEE. The CDR3 spans 16 residues. CDR3 DNA: TGTGGCAGCAGCCCACAATCAGGGGTGGAGGGTACTGAAGCTTTGTTT. Amino acids: CGSSPQSGVEGTEALF.

This clone is classed as medium-sized. V gene TRBV11-2 combines with J gene TRBJ2-2; 8 bases line up with TRBD2. V lost 4 bases and J lost 4; bases outside the gene matches: 17. The germline V gene has CDR1 SGHAT and CDR2 FQNNGV. The CDR3 is made up of 19 amino acids. CDR3 nucleotide sequence: TGTGCCAGCAGCTCGCCCAGGTCGGGAGGGGGTGGTGGCACCGGGGAGCTGTTTTTT. This translates into CASSSPRSGGGGGTGELFF.